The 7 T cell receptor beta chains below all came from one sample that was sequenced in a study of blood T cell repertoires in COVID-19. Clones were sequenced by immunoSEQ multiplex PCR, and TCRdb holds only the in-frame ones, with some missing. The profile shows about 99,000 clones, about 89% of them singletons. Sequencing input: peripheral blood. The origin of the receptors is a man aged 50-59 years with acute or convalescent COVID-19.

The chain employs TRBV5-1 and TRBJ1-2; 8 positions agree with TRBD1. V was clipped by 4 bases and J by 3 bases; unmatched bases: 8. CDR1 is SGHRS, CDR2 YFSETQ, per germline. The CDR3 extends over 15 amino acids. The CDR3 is CASSLGQGLDYGYTF. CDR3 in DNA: TGCGCCAGCAGCCTCGGACAGGGATTAGACTATGGCTACACCTTC.

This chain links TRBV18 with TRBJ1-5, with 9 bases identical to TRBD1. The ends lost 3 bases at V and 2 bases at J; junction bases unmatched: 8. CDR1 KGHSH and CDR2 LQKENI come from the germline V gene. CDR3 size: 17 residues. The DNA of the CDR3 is TGTGCCAGCTCACCGAGGGGGAGGACAGGGGGCAATCAGCCCCAGCATTTT. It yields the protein CASSPRGRTGGNQPQHF. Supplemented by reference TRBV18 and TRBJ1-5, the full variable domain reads NAGVMQNPRHLVRRRGQEARLRCSPMKGHSHVYWYRQLPEEGLKFMVYLQKENIIDESGMPKERFSAEFPKEGPSILRIQQVVRGDSAAYFCASSPRGRTGGNQPQHFGDGTRLSIL.

CDR3 coding DNA: TGCGCCAGCAGCCACCGACTAGGAGGCGAGCAGTACTTC. Its translation: CASSHRLGGEQYF. J is TRBJ2-7 and V is TRBV4-1, with D perhaps TRBD2 (6 bases). Germline CDR1 is MGHRA and CDR2 is YSYEKL. This CDR3 is built from 13 residues. Trimming pared 3 bases from V and 6 bases from J, leaving 12 bases between.

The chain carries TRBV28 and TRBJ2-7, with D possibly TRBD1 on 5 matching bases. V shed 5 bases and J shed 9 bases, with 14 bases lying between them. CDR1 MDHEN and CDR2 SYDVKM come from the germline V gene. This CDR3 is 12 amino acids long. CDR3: CASSPQVGVQYF. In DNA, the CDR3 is TGTGCCAGCAGTCCACAGGTGGGTGTGCAGTACTTC.

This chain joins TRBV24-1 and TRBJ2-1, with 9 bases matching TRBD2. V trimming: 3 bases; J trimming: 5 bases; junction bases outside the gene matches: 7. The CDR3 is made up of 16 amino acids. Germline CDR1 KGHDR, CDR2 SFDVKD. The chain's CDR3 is CATSDIFLAGNNEQFF. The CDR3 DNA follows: TGTGCCACCAGTGATATATTCCTAGCGGGGAACAATGAGCAGTTCTTC.

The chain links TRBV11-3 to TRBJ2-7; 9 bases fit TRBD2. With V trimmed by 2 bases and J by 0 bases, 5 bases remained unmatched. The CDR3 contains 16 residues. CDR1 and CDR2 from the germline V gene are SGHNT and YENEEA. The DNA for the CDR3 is TGTGCCAGCAGCTTATCTAGCGGGAAGATCTCCTACGAGCAGTACTTC. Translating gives CASSLSSGKISYEQYF.

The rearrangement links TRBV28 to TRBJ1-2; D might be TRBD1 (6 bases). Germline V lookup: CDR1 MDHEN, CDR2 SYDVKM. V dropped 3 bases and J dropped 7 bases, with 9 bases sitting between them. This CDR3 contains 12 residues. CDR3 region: CASSFGQRGYTF. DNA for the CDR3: TGTGCCAGCAGTTTTGGACAGCGTGGCTACACCTTC.